This TCR beta chain emerged from a study of T-cell memory formation after mild COVID-19. This CDR3 has 12 amino acids. Germline V gene sequence: CDR1 SGHTA, CDR2 FQGNSA. V was trimmed by 2 bases and J by 9 bases, leaving 7 bases between them. TCRdb ran MiXCR on the 5' RACE reads and lists one entry per CDR3 protein. Of roughly 370,000 distinct CDR3 sequences detected, roughly 15% appear once; the ten largest clones hold roughly 21%. The chain recombines TRBV7-2 with TRBJ2-2; unclear D gene. This sequence was found in a man in his late teens or twenties who had mild COVID-19 (a few samples of this study predate the infection). Cell type and time point are not known. Sample: PBMCs or a T cell subset sorted from them (not recorded which). In DNA form, the CDR3 reads TGTGCCAGCAGCTTATACTCTAGGGAGCTGTTTTTT. The encoded protein is CASSLYSRELFF.